These 18 T cell receptor beta chains were all obtained from the same sample, sequenced in a study of shared clonotypes between healthy human individuals. Assay used: immunoSEQ multiplex PCR; TCRdb lists only in-frame clones, some missing. The sample shows millions of clones, roughly nine tenths of them seen only once. The source material was naive CD4+ T cells sorted from blood. Subset of the sample: CD45RA+ positively selected. The receptors here all came from a man younger than 35 in good health.

The V gene is TRBV6-1, the J gene TRBJ1-5; the D is unclear. The V and J ends lost 6 bases and 5 bases respectively, with 17 bases between them. The germline gives CDR1 MNHNS, CDR2 SASEGT. This CDR3 has 15 residues. This CDR3 reads CASRAGPRQDQPQHF. The CDR3 DNA reads TGTGCCAGCAGGGCAGGTCCGCGCCAGGATCAGCCCCAGCATTTT.

This clone was picked up one time. V and J are TRBV11-2 and TRBJ2-2; D possibly corresponds to TRBD2 (6 bases). Germline loops: CDR1 SGHAT, CDR2 FQNNGV. The V end was cut by 3 bases, the J end by 0 bases, with 8 bases between. The CDR3 covers 15 residues. The CDR3 is CASSFRRANTGELFF. The CDR3 bases are TGTGCCAGCAGCTTCCGGAGGGCGAACACCGGGGAGCTGTTTTTT.

The chain is built from TRBV7-3 and TRBJ2-1; 10 nucleotides line up with TRBD1. The CDR3 sequence is 16 residues long. Losses at the gene ends were 3 bases for V and 6 bases for J; bases not matched to a gene: 8. Looked up from germline, CDR1 is SGHTA and CDR2 is FQGTGA. CDR3 residues: CASSFKGTGAGNEQFF. The DNA for the CDR3 is TGTGCCAGCAGCTTTAAGGGGACAGGGGCTGGCAATGAGCAGTTCTTC. The complete variable domain, with remaining parts taken from reference TRBV7-3 and TRBJ2-1, reads GAGVSQTPSNKVTEKGKYVELRCDPISGHTALYWYRQSLGQGPEFLIYFQGTGAADDSGLPNDRFFAVRPEGSVSTLKIQRTERGDSAVYLCASSFKGTGAGNEQFFGPGTRLTVL.

The chain carries TRBV4-2 and TRBJ1-1, with 8 bases that match TRBD1. This CDR3 region has 16 residues. V shed 0 bases and J 4 bases; nucleotides not matched to a gene: 7. Germline CDR1 is LGHNA and CDR2 is YNFKEQ. The CDR3 protein is CASSQDAGQGVTEAFF. CDR3 nucleotide sequence: TGTGCCAGCAGCCAAGACGCAGGACAGGGCGTCACTGAAGCTTTCTTT.

CDR3 in amino acids: CASSRTSVDTQYF. The CDR3 bases are TGTGCCAGCAGCCGGACTAGCGTGGATACGCAGTATTTT. This rearrangement joins TRBV2 to TRBJ2-3, with 9 bases lining up with TRBD2. Trimming took 6 bases from V and 6 from J; bases not matched to a gene: 4. CDR1 is SNHLY, CDR2 FYNNEI, per germline. The CDR3 is 13 residues long. Full variable domain (outside the CDR3, taken from reference TRBV2 and TRBJ2-3): EPEVTQTPSHQVTQMGQEVILRCVPISNHLYFYWYRQILGQKVEFLVSFYNNEISEKSEIFDDQFSVERPDGSNFTLKIRSTKLEDSAMYFCASSRTSVDTQYFGPGTRLTVL.

The chain employs TRBV6-1 and TRBJ2-1, with 7 positions matching TRBD2. Germline CDR1 reads MNHNS; CDR2 reads SASEGT. The CDR3 is 13 amino acids. The V segment lost 6 bases and the J segment 9 bases; nucleotides outside the gene matches: 8. The DNA of the CDR3 is TGTGCCAGCAGACTGGGGGGGATGGGTGAGCAGTTCTTC. This codes for CASRLGGMGEQFF.

This clone was recorded a few times. The chain carries TRBV5-4 and TRBJ1-2, with TRBD1 matching 8 bases. Germline V gives CDR1 SGHNT, CDR2 YYREEE (reference sequence). The ends lost 0 bases at V and 2 bases at J; junction bases unmatched: 0. The CDR3 length is 14 residues. The CDR3 DNA reads TGTGCCAGCAGCTTGGGGACAGGGAACTATGGCTACACCTTC. Protein sequence: CASSLGTGNYGYTF.

This rearrangement joins TRBV18 to TRBJ1-5; TRBD1 matches at 7 bases. Germline CDR1 KGHSH, CDR2 LQKENI. The CDR3 covers 16 residues. J was trimmed by 4 bases and V by 3 bases; bases with no gene match: 9. The DNA of the CDR3 is TGTGCCAGCTCACCGGGGGCCGGACAGGTTAATCAGCCCCAGCATTTT. Encoded protein: CASSPGAGQVNQPQHF.

The chain links TRBV4-3 to TRBJ1-1; D not certain. The CDR3 is 14 amino acids. Trimming stripped 0 bases from V and 1 base from J, with 6 bases between. CDR1 and CDR2 from the germline V gene are LGHNA and YSLEER. The CDR3 DNA reads TGCGCCAGCAGCCAAGATGCCAAGAACACTGAAGCTTTCTTT. As protein: CASSQDAKNTEAFF.

A remark on this clone: This same CDR3 is encoded by further DNA sequences in the sample. The gene calls are TRBV6-1 and TRBJ2-7, with unresolved D. CDR1 and CDR2 (germline): MNHNS, SASEGT. The V end was cut by 3 bases, the J end by 6 bases, with 6 bases between. This CDR3 has 11 amino acids. In DNA form, the CDR3 reads TGTGCCAGCAGTGAGGTCAGCGAGCAGTACTTC. This codes for CASSEVSEQYF.

The V gene is TRBV5-4, the J gene TRBJ2-3; D is ambiguous. The CDR3 length is 14 residues. Trimming stripped 3 bases from V and 2 bases from J, with 10 bases between. Germline V gives CDR1 SGHNT, CDR2 YYREEE (reference sequence). The CDR3 DNA reads TGTGCCAGCAGCTCCGCCACGGCCACAGATACGCAGTATTTT. Protein: CASSSATATDTQYF.

This clone is a singleton in its sample. The CDR3 DNA sequence: TGTGCCAGCAGTGAAAACAGTTTCTACGAGCAGTACTTC. This gives the protein CASSENSFYEQYF. The genes are TRBV6-1 and TRBJ2-7; D is unclear. The CDR3 covers 13 residues. With 2 bases removed from V and 3 bases from J, the gap between germline ends came to 8 bases. The germline V gene encodes CDR1 MNHNS and CDR2 SASEGT.

CDR3 nucleotides: TGTGCCAGCAGCGTAGGTAGCGGGGGCATCTCGACAGATACGCAGTATTTT. Its translation is CASSVGSGGISTDTQYF. The chain has TRBV9 and TRBJ2-3; 9 bases are shared with TRBD2. The CDR3 spans 17 residues. The junction had 8 bases not matched to a gene; V was cut back by 0 bases and J by 3 bases. Germline CDR1 SGDLS, CDR2 YYNGEE.

The rearrangement uses TRBV15 and TRBJ2-7; a weak D match, TRBD1 (5 bases). This CDR3 comprises 14 residues. The V gene's germline CDR1 is LNHNV and CDR2 YYDKDF (reference sequence). Trimming shortened V by 0 bases and J by 0 bases, and 6 bases separated the two germline ends. The CDR3, as DNA: TGTGCCACCAGCAGAGAACAGGCCTCCTACGAGCAGTACTTC. Its protein product is CATSREQASYEQYF.

The V call is TRBV19, the J call TRBJ2-7; TRBD1 matches at 11 bases. V lost 5 bases, J lost 2 bases, and 2 bases stayed unmatched. The CDR3 is made up of 14 amino acids. Germline assignment: CDR1 LNHDA and CDR2 SQIVND (reference sequence). The CDR3 protein is CASSGTGGAYEQYF. The DNA for the CDR3 is TGTGCCAGTAGTGGGACAGGGGGGGCCTACGAGCAGTACTTC.

The J gene is TRBJ1-5, the V gene TRBV19, with D perhaps TRBD1 (5 bases). This CDR3 is 16 amino acids long. V lost 0 bases, J lost 4 bases, and 13 bases lay in between. Looked up from germline, CDR1 is LNHDA and CDR2 is SQIVND (reference sequence). The CDR3 here is CASSIEGAPVNQPQHF. CDR3 in DNA: TGTGCCAGTAGTATAGAAGGGGCGCCGGTGAATCAGCCCCAGCATTTT. The full variable domain, in which reference TRBV19 and TRBJ1-5 provide the parts outside the CDR3, is DGGITQSPKYLFRKEGQNVTLSCEQNLNHDAMYWYRQDPGQGLRLIYYSQIVNDFQKGDIAEGYSVSREKKESFPLTVTSAQKNPTAFYLCASSIEGAPVNQPQHFGDGTRLSIL.

This chain joins TRBV5-4 and TRBJ1-1; TRBD1 is a possible D gene (6 bases). V was shortened by 4 bases and J by 2 bases, with 15 bases between the two germline ends. Germline CDR1 reads SGHNT; CDR2 reads YYREEE (reference sequence). The CDR3 consists of 15 residues. The DNA for the CDR3 is TGTGCCAGCAGCCGTTCAGGGACACTTAACACTGAAGCTTTCTTT. Its protein is CASSRSGTLNTEAFF.

V usage is TRBV11-3 and J usage is TRBJ1-3, with TRBD1 matching over 7 bases. Germline loops: CDR1 SGHNT, CDR2 YENEEA. The V gene end was trimmed by 5 bases and the J gene end by 0 bases; junction bases not matched to a gene: 4. CDR3 length equals 15 residues. As DNA, the CDR3 is TGTGCCAGCAGCGAGGACAGGAACTCTGGAAACACCATATATTTT. It encodes CASSEDRNSGNTIYF.